The entry below gives a single T cell receptor beta chain sequence along with its context. Which antigen it targets is not known. No much larger clonotype is one base removed from it; base qualities were not supplied. The CDR3 measures 15 amino acids from cysteine to phenylalanine. Only the CDR3 DNA is retained, 45 bases long and in frame from the first base. V was cut back by 0 bases and J by 7 bases, leaving a gap of 16 bases between them. Per the germline V gene, SGDLS is the CDR1 and YYNGEE is the CDR2. These data come from a study of T cell repertoires in cytomegalovirus infection (dated by TCRdb to the late 2010s). Background for the entire study: The HLA type of each donor mattered for the analysis, because public TCR beta signatures pointed to carriage of CMV infection along with the matching HLA type. What the work shows at the level of the full study, not this receptor alone: In the ex vivo response, HLA-C-restricted CMV-specific TCR beta clonotypes were dominant, and in two of eight donors the single most frequent clonotype came from this HLA-C-restricted group. Carriers of CMV infection plus the relevant HLA type were discriminated by the cumulative frequency of public TCR beta family members in the study cohort and in an independent roughly 400-donor cohort.

Data came from an Illumina HiSeq 1500. TCRdb redid the processing of the public reads, applying fastp at Q25 and MiXCR, and retained in-frame beta chains. Identical CDR3 protein sequences are pooled into one entry, listed with their most common genes and DNA. This sample comprises around 240,000 distinct CDR3 sequences, roughly 20% of them detected only once. The ten largest clones represent 15% to 20% of the sample. The material sequenced was CD8+ T cells from PBMCs. The receptor comes from a human donor in good health (CMV status not recorded). Some clones in this sample may be carry-over from other donors' samples. The chain is assembled from TRBV9 and TRBJ1-2; matching of 6 bases hints at TRBD1 as the D gene. The nucleotide sequence reads as follows: TGTGCCAGCAGCGTAGCTGGGGGGGGCGGAGGTGGCTACACCTTC. Its protein is CASSVAGGGGGGYTF.